The clone carrying this T cell receptor (beta chain) has only one observation. Germline CDR1 SQVTM, CDR2 ANQGSEA. The junction had 11 bases not matched to a gene; V was cut back by 3 bases and J by 0 bases. This CDR3 region has 18 residues. Measured with immunoSEQ multiplex PCR; TCRdb has only the in-frame clones, and not every one. The sample includes about 270,000 clones, around 89% seen only once; the top ten take 3%. The data belong to a study of blood T cell repertoires in COVID-19. Whole-study context: PBMCs, B-cell-depleted T cells, or T cells were the source of the cDNA or gDNA that made up the material.

Participants came from roughly 25 US areas, aged roughly 18 to 95 years. The specimen was PBMCs or T cells enriched from blood (not recorded which). The chain has TRBV29-1 and TRBJ2-3; 11 bases map to TRBD2. This TCR derives from a woman in her 50s who had recovered from COVID-19. CDR3 residues: CSVDGLAGGQKSTDTQYF. In DNA form, the CDR3 reads TGCAGCGTTGATGGGCTAGCGGGAGGCCAAAAAAGCACAGATACGCAGTATTTT.